The 29 T cell receptor beta chains listed next were all sequenced from one sample in a study of T-cell reconstitution after alpha-beta-depleted transplantation in children. It was with unique molecular identifiers that the TCRbeta library was prepared. TCRdb re-analysed the PCR reads in MiXCR, keeping a single row per CDR3 protein. The sample lists roughly 590,000 distinct CDR3 sequences; 16% were seen once. The material sequenced was PBMCs from the stem cell graft donor, taken from the stem cell graft. All receptors derive from a human donor who donated a stem cell graft to a child with acute myeloid leukemia.

This clonotype has at least ten counts. CDR3 region: CASSTLWNTGELFF. The CDR3 DNA sequence: TGTGCCAGCAGTACCTTGTGGAACACCGGGGAGCTGTTTTTT. The rearrangement joins TRBV12-3 or TRBV12-4 to TRBJ2-2; D gene unclear. The CDR3 is made up of 14 amino acids. Trimming took 5 bases from V and 1 from J, leaving 8 bases between them.

This clonotype came up a few times. This chain connects TRBV12-3 or TRBV12-4 to TRBJ2-3, with D possibly TRBD2 on 5 matching bases. Trimming took 3 bases from V and 7 from J, leaving 8 bases between them. CDR3 length: 12 residues. For the CDR3, the DNA is TGTGCCAGCAGTTTCGGGGAGTATACGCAGTATTTT. Its protein product is CASSFGEYTQYF.

Of note for this clonotype: A read error may explain this, as a much larger clone is one base away. This chain joins TRBV29-1 and TRBJ1-1, with unresolved D. This CDR3 contains 12 residues. Germline V lookup: CDR1 SQVTM, CDR2 ANQGSEA. The V and J ends lost 5 bases and 1 base respectively, with 8 bases between them. The CDR3 here is CSVYDPNTEAFF. The CDR3 nucleotides are TGCAGCGTTTATGACCCGAACACTGAAGCTTTCTTT.

This clonotype was observed at least ten times. The chain links TRBV12-3 or TRBV12-4 to TRBJ1-5; 9 bases line up with TRBD1. The CDR3 totals 15 residues. J gave up 7 bases and V 6 bases, and 10 bases lay outside the gene matches. CDR3 DNA: TGTGCCAGCAGATCCAGGGACAGGGAAGGCCAGCCCCAGCATTTT. It encodes CASRSRDREGQPQHF.

To note about this clonotype: At one end the junction does not follow the germline gene, possibly because of a read error. V gene TRBV7-2 combines with J gene TRBJ2-7; TRBD1 aligns across 9 bases. Per the germline V gene, CDR1 is SGHTA and CDR2 is FQGNSA. The CDR3 extends over 14 amino acids. CDR3 in DNA: TGTGCCAGCAGATTAGGACAGGGGTCCTACGAGCAGTACTTC. Translation: CASRLGQGSYEQYF. The full variable domain, completed using reference TRBV7-2 and TRBJ2-7, is GAGVSQSPSNKVTEKGKDVELRCDPISGHTALYWYRQSLGQGLEFLIYFQGNSAPDKSGLPSDRFSAERTGGSVSTLTIQRTQQEDSAVYLCASRLGQGSYEQYFGPGTRLTVT.

This clonotype was found a few times. The chain recombines TRBV7-9 with TRBJ1-6; weak D call: TRBD1 (5 bases). The germline V gene has CDR1 SEHNR and CDR2 FQNEAQ (reference sequence). V was shortened by 10 bases and J by 8 bases, with 15 bases between the two germline ends. CDR3 length: 13 residues. The CDR3 spells CAIIRQGDSPLHF. The CDR3 nucleotides are TGTGCCATCATTAGGCAGGGTGATTCACCCCTCCACTTT.

This clonotype was observed many times. J is TRBJ1-6 and V is TRBV7-8; 10 bases are shared with TRBD1. This CDR3 has 16 residues. Germline CDR1 and CDR2: SGHVS and FQNEAQ. V lost 2 bases, J lost 4 bases, and 2 bases stayed unmatched. The chain's CDR3 is CASSLRTGGYNSPLHF. In DNA form, the CDR3 reads TGTGCCAGCAGCTTACGGACAGGGGGTTATAATTCACCCCTCCACTTT.

This clonotype was picked up many times. The V call is TRBV3-1, the J call TRBJ1-2, with 11 bases aligning to TRBD1. The germline V gene has CDR1 LGHDT and CDR2 YNNKEL (reference sequence). Germline trimming cut 5 bases from V and 13 bases from J; bases unmatched to any gene: 6. This CDR3 contains 12 residues. CDR3 in amino acids: CASSVRDRGTTF. CDR3 DNA sequence: TGTGCCAGCAGCGTCCGGGACAGGGGGACCACCTTC.

The chain employs TRBV28 and TRBJ1-3, with TRBD1 matching 8 bases. This CDR3 region has 17 residues. With V trimmed by 2 bases and J by 0 bases, 6 bases remained unmatched. Germline-derived CDR1 and CDR2 are MDHEN and SYDVKM. The CDR3 region has the DNA TGTGCCAGCAGTTTACGGACAGGGATTCTCTCTGGAAACACCATATATTTT. Translating it yields CASSLRTGILSGNTIYF. The full variable domain, in which reference TRBV28 and TRBJ1-3 provide the parts outside the CDR3, is DVKVTQSSRYLVKRTGEKVFLECVQDMDHENMFWYRQDPGLGLRLIYFSYDVKMKEKGDIPEGYSVSREKKERFSLILESASTNQTSMYLCASSLRTGILSGNTIYFGEGSWLTVV.

This sequence joins TRBV4-3 and TRBJ2-2, with D perhaps matching TRBD1 (7 bases). Trimming shortened V by 6 bases and J by 6 bases, and 11 bases separated the two germline ends. The germline gives CDR1 LGHNA, CDR2 YSLEER. This CDR3 is 13 amino acids long. The CDR3 reads CASRAGGSGELFF. CDR3 DNA: TGCGCCAGCAGGGCAGGGGGGTCCGGGGAGCTGTTTTTT.

The table lists this clonotype with many counts. The chain is built from TRBV7-8 and TRBJ1-1; D perhaps matches TRBD1 (5 bases). Germline V gene data show CDR1 as SGHVS and CDR2 as FQNEAQ. V gave up 3 bases and J gave up 7 bases, with 15 bases separating them. The CDR3 is made up of 14 amino acids. CDR3 nucleotide sequence: TGTGCCAGCAGCTTTAGGTTTGACAGCTTTGAAGCTTTCTTT. This codes for CASSFRFDSFEAFF.

This clonotype has just a few counts. The V gene is TRBV11-2, the J gene TRBJ2-3; D gene ambiguous. Deletions cut 4 bases from V and 0 bases from J, with 17 bases between. Germline V lookup: CDR1 SGHAT, CDR2 FQNNGV. This CDR3 has 17 residues. CDR3 in amino acids: CASSSTIDGLSTDTQYF. The CDR3 DNA reads as TGTGCCAGCAGCTCCACTATTGACGGGCTGAGCACAGATACGCAGTATTTT.

V is TRBV12-3 or TRBV12-4 and J is TRBJ2-6, with TRBD1 matching 7 bases. After removal of 8 bases from V and 0 bases from J, the junction contained 13 bases not matched to a gene. The CDR3 totals 18 residues. DNA of the CDR3: TGTGCCAGCCGCCGACCGGGACAGTCAGTCTCTGGGGCCAACGTCCTGACTTTC. Its protein product is CASRRPGQSVSGANVLTF.

This clonotype was observed at least ten times. The V gene is TRBV7-2, the J gene TRBJ2-3; 8 nucleotides align to TRBD2. The germline gives CDR1 SGHTA, CDR2 FQGNSA. After removal of 3 bases from V and 4 bases from J, the junction contained 3 bases not matched to a gene. The CDR3 is 14 amino acids. The CDR3 nucleotides are TGTGCCAGCAGCTTGGCGGGGGGTTCAGATACGCAGTATTTT. Translating it yields CASSLAGGSDTQYF.

This clonotype came up a few times. The chain couples TRBV7-9 to TRBJ2-7; D is perhaps TRBD2 (6 bases). The V gene lost 3 bases and the J gene lost 6 bases, with 15 bases spanning the gap. Germline CDR1 reads SEHNR; CDR2 reads FQNEAQ (reference sequence). The CDR3 extends over 14 amino acids. This CDR3 reads CASSFEGLRFEQYF. For the CDR3, the DNA is TGTGCCAGCAGCTTCGAGGGACTCCGGTTCGAGCAGTACTTC.

In its sample, this clonotype was seen a few times. J is TRBJ2-1 and V is TRBV7-8, with TRBD2 matching 8 bases. The CDR3 has 13 residues. J was trimmed by 7 bases and V by 6 bases; bases with no gene match: 5. Germline CDR1 SGHVS, CDR2 FQNEAQ. This CDR3 is CASRFSGVNEQFF. The CDR3 nucleotides are TGTGCCAGCAGGTTTAGCGGGGTTAATGAGCAGTTCTTC.

Only a few counts were recorded for this clonotype. This rearrangement joins TRBV4-1 to TRBJ1-5; 7 nucleotides agree with TRBD1. Germline-derived CDR1 and CDR2 are MGHRA and YSYEKL. Trimming cost V 4 bases and J 5 bases; bases outside gene matches: 14. This CDR3 spans 17 amino acids. CDR3 region: CASSPLQDGTADQPQHF. CDR3 DNA: TGCGCCAGCAGCCCTCTTCAAGACGGGACAGCCGATCAGCCCCAGCATTTT.

There are many counts of this clonotype. The rearrangement joins TRBV7-2 to TRBJ2-5; TRBD2 matches at 7 bases. The CDR3 is 15 amino acids. V shed 3 bases, J shed 5 bases, and the junction held 9 bases outside the gene matches. Germline loops: CDR1 SGHTA, CDR2 FQGNSA. Written as DNA, the CDR3 is TGTGCCAGCAGCTTGCTAACTAGCGAAACGGAGACCCAGTACTTC. Amino acids: CASSLLTSETETQYF.

V gene TRBV15 combines with J gene TRBJ2-5; TRBD1 matches at 9 bases. There are 15 residues in the CDR3. Losses at the gene ends were 6 bases for V and 5 bases for J; bases not matched to a gene: 10. Germline V lookup: CDR1 LNHNV, CDR2 YYDKDF (reference sequence). CDR3 sequence reads: CATSSRTGGRETQYF. CDR3 coding DNA: TGTGCCACCAGTTCTCGTACAGGGGGCCGGGAGACCCAGTACTTC.

The V gene is TRBV7-9, the J gene TRBJ1-2, with D possibly being TRBD1 (6 bases). Germline-derived CDR1 and CDR2 are SEHNR and FQNEAQ (reference sequence). This CDR3 comprises 14 residues. V shed 0 bases and J shed 8 bases, with 13 bases lying between them. The CDR3 nucleotides are TGTGCCAGCAGCTTAGCTGGGACAATGATGGGCTACACCTTC. Translated, it gives CASSLAGTMMGYTF.

This clonotype was counted only a few times. The chain recombines TRBV18 with TRBJ1-4; maybe TRBD1 (6 bases). The V end lost 2 bases, the J end lost 12 bases, and 13 bases lay between the germline ends. The germline V gene has CDR1 KGHSH and CDR2 LQKENI. This CDR3 region has 13 residues. Written as DNA, the CDR3 is TGTGCCAGCTCACCATACACAGGGAGAGAACTGTTTTTT. It encodes CASSPYTGRELFF.

This clonotype was counted many times. J is TRBJ2-7 and V is TRBV25-1, with a possible D match to TRBD2 (6 bases). Germline CDR1 reads MGHDK; CDR2 reads SYGVNS. The ends were cut back, 3 bases at V and 0 bases at J, with 9 bases in the middle. The CDR3 spans 14 residues. CDR3 residues: CASSEAGSSYEQYF. In DNA, the CDR3 is TGTGCCAGCAGTGAGGCGGGGAGCTCCTACGAGCAGTACTTC.

The chain combines TRBV4-1 with TRBJ1-5; D is uncertain. The CDR3 sequence is 14 residues long. Per the germline V gene, CDR1 is MGHRA and CDR2 is YSYEKL. V was clipped by 0 bases and J by 0 bases, with 3 bases between them. DNA for the CDR3: TGCGCCAGCAGCCAAGATGTTAGCAATCAGCCCCAGCATTTT. Translating it yields CASSQDVSNQPQHF.

The chain employs TRBV27 and TRBJ1-4; D is undetermined. This CDR3 contains 13 residues. Deletions cut 5 bases from V and 7 bases from J, with 11 bases between. CDR1 and CDR2 from the germline V gene are MNHEY and SMNVEV (reference sequence). The CDR3 sequence: CASSKLRGEKLFF. The CDR3 coding sequence is TGTGCCAGCAGTAAATTGAGAGGTGAAAAACTGTTTTTT. Supplemented by reference TRBV27 and TRBJ1-4, the full variable domain reads EAQVTQNPRYLITVTGKKLTVTCSQNMNHEYMSWYRQDPGLGLRQIYYSMNVEVTDKGDVPEGYKVSRKEKRNFPLILESPSPNQTSLYFCASSKLRGEKLFFGSGTQLSVL.

This clonotype was seen many times. The chain couples TRBV20-1 to TRBJ1-1; D is possibly TRBD1 (5 bases). Germline V gene sequence: CDR1 DFQATT, CDR2 SNEGSKA (reference sequence). The CDR3 spans 14 residues. Trimming took off 3 bases at V and 1 base at J, with 12 bases between the two ends. CDR3 residues: CSARPTGRNTEAFF. The CDR3 coding sequence is TGCAGTGCTAGGCCCACAGGCAGGAACACTGAAGCTTTCTTT.

This clonotype was seen at least ten times. J is TRBJ1-1 and V is TRBV29-1, with D unresolved. The CDR3 has 14 residues. V was clipped by 3 bases and J by 1 base, with 12 bases between them. CDR1 and CDR2 (germline): SQVTM, ANQGSEA. For the CDR3, the DNA is TGCAGCGTTGACTACGGGCCGTCGAACACTGAAGCTTTCTTT. Translating it yields CSVDYGPSNTEAFF.

This clonotype was counted ten times or more. The gene calls are TRBV20-1 and TRBJ1-5, with D unclear. CDR1 is DFQATT, CDR2 SNEGSKA, per germline (reference sequence). The CDR3 has 15 residues. The V end was cut by 6 bases, the J end by 2 bases, with 17 bases between. This CDR3 is CSAWATPGGNQPQHF. The CDR3 coding sequence is TGCAGTGCCTGGGCCACCCCCGGCGGCAATCAGCCCCAGCATTTT.

This clonotype was observed at least ten times. Germline is not matched at one junction end, which may reflect a read error. J is TRBJ1-5 and V is TRBV4-3, with 9 bases matching TRBD1. The germline V gene encodes CDR1 LGHNA and CDR2 YSLEER. The CDR3 contains 15 residues. CDR3: CASSQDRGSNQPQHF. The CDR3 DNA follows: TGTGCCAGCAGCCAAGACAGGGGGAGCAATCAGCCCCAGCATTTT.

The V call is TRBV7-2, the J call TRBJ1-6; 9 bases line up with TRBD1. The V segment lost 1 base and the J segment 10 bases; nucleotides outside the gene matches: 5. The CDR3 contains 15 residues. CDR1 and CDR2 from the germline V gene are SGHTA and FQGNSA. CDR3: CASSLDRTGVSPLHF. CDR3 nucleotide sequence: TGTGCCAGCAGCTTAGACCGGACAGGGGTCTCACCCCTCCACTTT.